Sequencing of this T cell receptor beta chain was carried out in a study of blood T cells in healthy people across ages. Study-wide results and limits: The donors' CMV status was not determined, possibly confounding changes in expanded clonotypes. Those diversity estimates obtained from one million T cells were thought to be underestimates.

This clonotype was observed a handful of times. No antigen is known for it. The junction differs from germline at one of its ends, possibly a read error. CDR1 is DFQATT and CDR2 is SNEGSKA in the germline V gene (reference sequence). The CDR3 runs to 13 residues. Combining a sample-barcoded 5' primer with a J-beta primer mix, a second PCR ran for roughly 6 to 12 cycles. Template switching added a 12-random-nucleotide identifier to every cDNA molecule. MiXCR was run by TCRdb on the 5' RACE reads, yielding one entry per CDR3 protein. The profile covers 1.2 million to 1.5 million distinct CDR3 sequences, with around 55% appearing a single time and 6.5% to 8.5% taken by the ten largest. Total RNA was isolated from each sample in quantities of at least 6 micrograms.

Sequencing was done on a sample of blood. The sequence was collected from a man between 18 and 35 years old in good health. The V gene is TRBV20-1, the J gene TRBJ2-1; no definite D call. Written as DNA, the CDR3 is TGCAGTGCTAGGCTGGAGTCCTTCAATGAGCAGTTCTTC. Protein product: CSARLESFNEQFF.